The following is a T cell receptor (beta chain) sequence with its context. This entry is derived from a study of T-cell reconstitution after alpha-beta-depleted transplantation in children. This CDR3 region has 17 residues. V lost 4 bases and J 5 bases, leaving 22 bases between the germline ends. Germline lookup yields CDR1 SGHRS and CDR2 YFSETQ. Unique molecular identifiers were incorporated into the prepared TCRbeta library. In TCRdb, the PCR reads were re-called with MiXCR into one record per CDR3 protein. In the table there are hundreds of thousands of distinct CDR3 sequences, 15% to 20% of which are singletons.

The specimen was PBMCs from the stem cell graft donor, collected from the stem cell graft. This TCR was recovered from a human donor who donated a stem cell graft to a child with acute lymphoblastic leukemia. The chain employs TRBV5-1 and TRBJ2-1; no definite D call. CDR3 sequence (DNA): TGCGCCAGCAGCCCTGAGCCTGGGCCGCCTTATGACAATGAGCAGTTCTTC. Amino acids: CASSPEPGPPYDNEQFF.